Below, 28 T cell receptor beta chains from the same sample are listed, as sequenced in a study of blood T cell repertoires in COVID-19. This table comes from immunoSEQ multiplex PCR, and its TCRdb copy is limited to in-frame clones, with some not included. The sample has 150,000 to 200,000 clones; around nine tenths are singletons. Sequenced: peripheral blood. Receptors originate from a man aged 40-49 years with active or convalescent COVID-19.

J is TRBJ2-1 and V is TRBV5-6, with TRBD1 identical over 8 bases. CDR1 and CDR2 from the germline V gene are SGHDT and YYEEEE. V shed 2 bases and J 6 bases; nucleotides not matched to a gene: 4. The CDR3 has 14 amino acids. CDR3 loop: CASSFVTGGNEQFF. The DNA for the CDR3 is TGTGCCAGCAGCTTCGTTACAGGGGGCAATGAGCAGTTCTTC.

The table lists this clone with a count of one. This sequence joins TRBV9 and TRBJ1-6; D gene unclear. The CDR3 has 15 residues. Trimming shortened V by 0 bases and J by 7 bases, and 11 bases separated the two germline ends. In germline, CDR1 is SGDLS, CDR2 YYNGEE. CDR3: CASSVGGGKNSPLHF. CDR3 nucleotides: TGTGCCAGCAGCGTAGGTGGCGGTAAAAATTCACCCCTCCACTTT.

The V call is TRBV5-1, the J call TRBJ2-7; D possibly corresponds to TRBD2 (6 bases). Trimming left V 4 bases short and J 7 bases short, with 15 bases between. In germline, CDR1 is SGHRS, CDR2 YFSETQ. The length of the CDR3 is 13 residues. The CDR3 coding sequence is TGCGCCAGCAGCAGGACGACCGCGGGGGAGCAGTACTTC. Amino acids: CASSRTTAGEQYF.

V usage is TRBV18 and J usage is TRBJ2-3; 7 bases line up with TRBD2. After removal of 6 bases from V and 1 base from J, the junction contained 16 bases not matched to a gene. The CDR3 has 18 amino acids. Germline V gene data show CDR1 as KGHSH and CDR2 as LQKENI. This chain's CDR3 is CASSKTGRVAGRTDTQYF. CDR3 nucleotides: TGTGCCAGCTCTAAGACCGGTAGGGTAGCGGGCCGCACAGATACGCAGTATTTT.

The chain uses TRBV18 and TRBJ1-6; no reliable D call. In germline, CDR1 is KGHSH, CDR2 LQKENI. This CDR3 is 15 amino acids long. Between the trimmed V and J ends, which lost 3 bases and 4 bases, there was a span of 10 bases. The CDR3 loop reads CASSPGGRYNSPLHF. The CDR3 nucleotides are TGTGCCAGCTCACCCGGCGGCAGATATAATTCACCCCTCCACTTT.

V is TRBV9 and J is TRBJ2-2, with TRBD1 identical over 7 bases. The CDR3 runs 16 residues. Trimming took 5 bases from V and 4 from J; bases not matched to a gene: 11. Germline CDR1 is SGDLS and CDR2 is YYNGEE. The CDR3 coding sequence is TGTGCCAGCAGTAGAAGGGGGCGCGATGGCACCGGGGAGCTGTTTTTT. Protein product: CASSRRGRDGTGELFF.

This clone was recorded a few times. The V gene is TRBV19, the J gene TRBJ1-5; the match to TRBD1 covers 8 bases. This CDR3 is 15 amino acids long. The trim removed 3 bases at V and 6 bases at J, leaving 7 bases unmatched. CDR1 is LNHDA and CDR2 is SQIVND in the germline V gene (reference sequence). CDR3 in amino acids: CASSIARGQRQPQHF. In nucleotides, the CDR3 is TGTGCCAGTAGTATTGCCAGGGGGCAGCGTCAGCCCCAGCATTTT.

This chain connects TRBV10-1 to TRBJ2-7; D is unclear. The CDR3 extends over 14 amino acids. V lost 0 bases and J lost 4, with 10 bases in between. Looked up from germline, CDR1 is WNHNN and CDR2 is SYGVQD (reference sequence). The CDR3 nucleotides are TGCGCCAGCAGTGAGTCATCTGAGAAATACGAGCAGTACTTC. Translating gives CASSESSEKYEQYF.

The gene calls are TRBV5-6 and TRBJ2-7, with TRBD2 matching 7 bases. With V trimmed by 1 base and J by 5 bases, 9 bases remained unmatched. The CDR3 length is 15 residues. Germline CDR1 is SGHDT and CDR2 is YYEEEE. CDR3 amino acids: CASSLLAVPLNEQYF. DNA for the CDR3: TGTGCCAGCAGCTTGCTAGCGGTACCCCTAAACGAGCAGTACTTC.

This clone was recorded once. The chain uses TRBV24-1 and TRBJ2-2; TRBD2 matches 10 bases. This CDR3 has 17 amino acids. Unmatched junction bases numbered 13, after V lost 7 bases and J lost 6 bases. From germline, CDR1 is KGHDR and CDR2 SFDVKD. This CDR3 reads CATSGMSGSGRAGELFF. DNA of the CDR3: TGTGCCACCAGCGGAATGAGTGGCAGCGGGAGGGCCGGGGAGCTGTTTTTT.

The chain combines TRBV27 with TRBJ2-7; D remains unclear. Germline assignment: CDR1 MNHEY and CDR2 SMNVEV (reference sequence). V lost 1 base to trimming and J lost 1 base, with 11 bases between them. The CDR3 is 15 residues long. CDR3 in amino acids: CASSLFPGKSYEQYF. CDR3 nucleotide sequence: TGTGCCAGCAGTTTATTTCCGGGTAAATCCTACGAGCAGTACTTC.

This clone showed up just a few times. The CDR3 region is CASSLTGVQLFF. CDR3 nucleotides: TGTGCCAGCAGCTTAACGGGGGTGCAACTGTTTTTT. The genes are TRBV11-2 and TRBJ1-4; maybe TRBD1 (5 bases). Germline V gene data show CDR1 as SGHAT and CDR2 as FQNNGV. V was pared by 2 bases and J by 12 bases, with 10 bases between. The CDR3 consists of 12 residues.

The genes are TRBV2 and TRBJ2-7, with D perhaps matching TRBD2 (6 bases). CDR1 SNHLY and CDR2 FYNNEI come from the germline V gene. This CDR3 spans 14 amino acids. V lost 3 bases to trimming and J lost 0 bases, with 9 bases between them. DNA of the CDR3: TGTGCCAGCAGTGAGGAGGGATTCTCCTACGAGCAGTACTTC. It encodes CASSEEGFSYEQYF.

The chain uses TRBV28 and TRBJ1-3, with unresolved D. This CDR3 is 14 amino acids long. V lost 2 bases to trimming and J lost 1 base, with 6 bases between them. Per germline, CDR1 MDHEN and CDR2 SYDVKM. The CDR3 loop reads CASSLGQSGNTIYF. The CDR3 nucleotides read TGTGCCAGCAGTTTAGGTCAGTCTGGAAACACCATATATTTT.

About this clone itself: A read error is likely here: a far larger clone is one base away. The chain is built from TRBV4-3 and TRBJ2-3; no firm D call. The V gene's germline CDR1 is LGHNA and CDR2 YSLEER. The CDR3 runs 13 residues. The CDR3 here is CACSRGSTDTQYF. The DNA for the CDR3 is TGCGCCTGCAGCCGAGGTAGCACAGATACGCAGTATTTT.

The rearrangement uses TRBV15 and TRBJ1-1; weak D call: TRBD1 (6 bases). Germline loops: CDR1 LNHNV, CDR2 YYDKDF (reference sequence). The ends were cut back, 0 bases at V and 3 bases at J, with 11 bases in the middle. This CDR3 contains 15 residues. CDR3 protein: CATSRDGRGDTEAFF. DNA of the CDR3: TGTGCCACCAGCAGAGATGGGAGGGGGGACACTGAAGCTTTCTTT.

This chain links TRBV7-2 with TRBJ1-5; D gene ambiguous. Germline V gene data show CDR1 as SGHTA and CDR2 as FQGNSA. V was clipped by 1 base and J by 4 bases, with 11 bases between them. This CDR3 has 15 amino acids. The CDR3 sequence is CASSLVFDTNQPQHF. As DNA, the CDR3 is TGTGCCAGCAGCTTAGTTTTTGACACGAATCAGCCCCAGCATTTT.

The chain is built from TRBV3-1 (or the pseudogene TRBV3-2) and TRBJ2-7; tentatively, D is TRBD1 (7 bases). The CDR3 length is 16 residues. Germline V lookup: CDR1 LGHDT, CDR2 YNNKEL (reference sequence). Trimming removed 6 bases at V and 7 bases at J, with 25 bases between. CDR3: CASSQTGLASTGEQYF. In DNA form, the CDR3 reads TGTGCCAGCAGTCAGACAGGGCTAGCGAGTACGGGAGAGCAGTACTTC.

The chain joins TRBV9 to TRBJ2-5, with 8 bases aligning to TRBD2. CDR3 length equals 18 residues. The J segment lost 1 base and the V segment lost 1 base, leaving 12 bases of the junction unmatched. Germline values: CDR1 SGDLS, CDR2 YYNGEE. The CDR3 spells CASSVTGSGGPVQETQYF. The CDR3 DNA sequence: TGTGCCAGCAGCGTAACGGGGAGCGGGGGTCCCGTCCAAGAGACCCAGTACTTC.

The chain links TRBV19 to TRBJ1-2, with 8 bases matching TRBD1. CDR1 is LNHDA, CDR2 SQIVND, per germline (reference sequence). The CDR3 has 15 residues. V shed 5 bases, J shed 2 bases, and the junction held 7 bases outside the gene matches. Written as DNA, the CDR3 is TGTGCCAGTAGTCCCGGGACAGGATTAAACTATGGCTACACCTTC. The encoded protein is CASSPGTGLNYGYTF. The complete variable domain, with remaining parts taken from reference TRBV19 and TRBJ1-2, reads DGGITQSPKYLFRKEGQNVTLSCEQNLNHDAMYWYRQDPGQGLRLIYYSQIVNDFQKGDIAEGYSVSREKKESFPLTVTSAQKNPTAFYLCASSPGTGLNYGYTFGSGTRLTVV.

V usage is TRBV2 and J usage is TRBJ1-6, with D possibly TRBD1 on 5 matching bases. The CDR3 length is 15 residues. V was pared by 3 bases and J by 7 bases, with 13 bases between. Germline V lookup: CDR1 SNHLY, CDR2 FYNNEI. The CDR3 DNA is TGTGCCAGCAGTGAGGGGCAGCCTTTGAATTCACCCCTCCACTTT. Protein: CASSEGQPLNSPLHF.

V is TRBV28 and J is TRBJ1-5; 9 bases are a match to TRBD1. V lost 5 bases and J lost 5; bases outside the gene matches: 4. CDR1 and CDR2 (germline): MDHEN, SYDVKM. This CDR3 has 14 residues. In DNA form, the CDR3 reads TGTGCCAGCAGTGCTACAGGGGGCTATCAGCCCCAGCATTTT. This translates into CASSATGGYQPQHF.

The V and J genes are TRBV5-1 and TRBJ2-1; a possible D gene is TRBD2 (5 bases). Trimming left V 1 base short and J 2 bases short, with 10 bases between. Germline V lookup: CDR1 SGHRS, CDR2 YFSETQ. This CDR3 has 15 residues. CDR3 in amino acids: CASSLTGDTYNEQFF. The CDR3 nucleotides are TGCGCCAGCAGCTTGACCGGGGATACCTACAATGAGCAGTTCTTC.

The chain uses TRBV27 and TRBJ2-5; TRBD1 matches 9 bases. V shed 5 bases, J shed 7 bases, and the junction held 8 bases outside the gene matches. Germline CDR1 MNHEY, CDR2 SMNVEV (reference sequence). This CDR3 has 14 residues. In DNA, the CDR3 is TGTGCCAGCAGTGGAGGGACAGGGTTTGGGACCCAGTACTTC. It translates to CASSGGTGFGTQYF.

The chain uses TRBV18 and TRBJ2-1; maybe TRBD2 (6 bases). CDR3 size: 16 residues. The V end was cut by 5 bases, the J end by 7 bases, with 21 bases between. Germline V gene lookup returns CDR1 KGHSH and CDR2 LQKENI. As DNA, the CDR3 is TGTGCCAGCTCATCTTGGGACTCACTAATTTGGAATGAGCAGTTCTTC. Amino acids: CASSSWDSLIWNEQFF.

DNA for the CDR3: TGTGCCAGCAGCCAAGTACCCGGACTAGCGGAAGGGACCGGGGAGCTGTTTTTT. Amino acids: CASSQVPGLAEGTGELFF. The rearrangement uses TRBV4-2 and TRBJ2-2; TRBD2 aligns across 10 bases. The CDR3 contains 18 residues. Germline CDR1 LGHNA, CDR2 YNFKEQ. V trimming: 1 base; J trimming: 5 bases; junction bases outside the gene matches: 10.

This clone was recorded once. The rearrangement uses TRBV6-5 and TRBJ2-7; 9 bases are a match to TRBD1. The CDR3 covers 14 residues. The V and J ends lost 6 bases and 0 bases, in that order; junction bases with no gene match: 3. Germline V gene sequence: CDR1 MNHEY, CDR2 SVGAGI. As DNA, the CDR3 is TGTGCCAGCAGACCGACAGGGGGCTCCTACGAGCAGTACTTC. Protein product: CASRPTGGSYEQYF.

The rearrangement uses TRBV28 and TRBJ1-4, with 9 bases identical to TRBD1. V trimming: 7 bases; J trimming: 8 bases; junction bases outside the gene matches: 11. The CDR3 covers 15 residues. Germline CDR1 is MDHEN and CDR2 is SYDVKM. CDR3 bases: TGTGCCAGCATCCTCAGTGGGACAGGGCGGGAAAAACTGTTTTTT. Protein sequence: CASILSGTGREKLFF. The full variable domain, its missing parts supplied by reference TRBV28 and TRBJ1-4, is DVKVTQSSRYLVKRTGEKVFLECVQDMDHENMFWYRQDPGLGLRLIYFSYDVKMKEKGDIPEGYSVSREKKERFSLILESASTNQTSMYLCASILSGTGREKLFFGSGTQLSVL.